The present T cell receptor (beta chain) was sequenced within a study of shared clonotypes between healthy human individuals. Study-wide context: Three men and a couple of women, aged 18 to 49, were donors. Each donor had three CD4 naive, three CD4 memory, two CD8 naive and one CD8 memory plate.

Per the original methods: From ImmunoSEQ came sequences covering only the junction and carrying no quality scores, so filtering differed. Assay: immunoSEQ multiplex PCR; the TCRdb copy retains only in-frame clones and omits some. That table is the source of V, J and clone size, and D and trimming were worked out from the DNA. The profile shows 2 million to 2.5 million clones, just under 95% of them singletons. This TCR came from a man aged 18 to 35 in good health. Some clones in this sample may be carry-over from other donors' samples. The sequencing input was naive CD4+ T cells from PBMCs. The subset is: CD45RA+ positively selected.

CDR3 region: CASSIPGLAYEQYF. CDR3 nucleotides: TGTGCCAGCAGCATACCTGGGCTAGCCTACGAGCAGTACTTC. This chain uses TRBV7-2 with TRBJ2-7, with D uncertain. V was pared by 5 bases and J by 2 bases, with 13 bases between. Looked up from germline, CDR1 is SGHTA and CDR2 is FQGNSA. This CDR3 contains 14 residues.